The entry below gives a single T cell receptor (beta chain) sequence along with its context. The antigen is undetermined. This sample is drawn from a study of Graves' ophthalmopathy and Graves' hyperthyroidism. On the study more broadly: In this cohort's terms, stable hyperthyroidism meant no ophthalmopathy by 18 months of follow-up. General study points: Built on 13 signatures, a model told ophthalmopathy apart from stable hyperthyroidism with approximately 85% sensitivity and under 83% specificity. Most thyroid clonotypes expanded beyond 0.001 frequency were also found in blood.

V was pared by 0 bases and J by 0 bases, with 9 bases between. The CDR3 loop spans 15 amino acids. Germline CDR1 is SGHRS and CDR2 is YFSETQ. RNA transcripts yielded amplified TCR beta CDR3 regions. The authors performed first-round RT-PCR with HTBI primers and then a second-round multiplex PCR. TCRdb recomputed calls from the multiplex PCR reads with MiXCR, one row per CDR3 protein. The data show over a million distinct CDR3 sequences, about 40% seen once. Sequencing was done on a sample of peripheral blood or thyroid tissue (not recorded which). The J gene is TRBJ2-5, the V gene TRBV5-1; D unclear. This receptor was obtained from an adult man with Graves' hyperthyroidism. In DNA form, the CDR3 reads TGCGCCAGCAGCTTGGCCGTAGGGTACCAAGAGACCCAGTACTTC. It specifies CASSLAVGYQETQYF.